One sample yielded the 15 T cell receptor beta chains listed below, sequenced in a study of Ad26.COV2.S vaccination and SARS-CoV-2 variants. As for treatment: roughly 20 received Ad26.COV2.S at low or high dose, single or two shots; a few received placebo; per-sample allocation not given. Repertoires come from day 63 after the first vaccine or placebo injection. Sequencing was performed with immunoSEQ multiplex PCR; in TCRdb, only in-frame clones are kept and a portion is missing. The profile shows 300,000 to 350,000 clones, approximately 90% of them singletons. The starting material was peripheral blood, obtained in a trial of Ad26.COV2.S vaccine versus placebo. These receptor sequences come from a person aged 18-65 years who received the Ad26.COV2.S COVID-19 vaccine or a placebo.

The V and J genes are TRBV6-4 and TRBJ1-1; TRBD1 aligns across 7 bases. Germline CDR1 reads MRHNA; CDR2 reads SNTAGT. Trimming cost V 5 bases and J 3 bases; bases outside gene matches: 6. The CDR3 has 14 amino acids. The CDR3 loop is CASSPTDRDTEAFF. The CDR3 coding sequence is TGTGCCAGCAGTCCTACCGACAGGGACACTGAAGCTTTCTTT.

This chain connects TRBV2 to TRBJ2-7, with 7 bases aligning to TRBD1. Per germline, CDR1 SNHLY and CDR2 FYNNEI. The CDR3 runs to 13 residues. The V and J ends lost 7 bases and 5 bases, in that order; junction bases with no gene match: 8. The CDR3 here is CASKQGVLDEQYF. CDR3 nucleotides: TGTGCCAGCAAGCAGGGGGTCCTCGACGAGCAGTACTTC.

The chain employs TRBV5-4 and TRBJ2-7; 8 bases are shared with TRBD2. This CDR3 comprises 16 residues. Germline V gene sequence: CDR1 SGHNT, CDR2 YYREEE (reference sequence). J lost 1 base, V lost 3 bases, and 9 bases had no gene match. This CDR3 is CASSSGFAGGSYEQYF. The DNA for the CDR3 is TGTGCCAGCAGCTCCGGCTTTGCGGGGGGTTCCTACGAGCAGTACTTC.

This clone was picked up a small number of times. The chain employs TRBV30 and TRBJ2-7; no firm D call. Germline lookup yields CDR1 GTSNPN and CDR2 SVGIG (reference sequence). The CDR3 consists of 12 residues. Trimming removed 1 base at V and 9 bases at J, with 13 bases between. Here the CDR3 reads CAWSETVGRQYF. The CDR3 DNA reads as TGTGCCTGGAGTGAAACAGTCGGTAGGCAGTACTTC.

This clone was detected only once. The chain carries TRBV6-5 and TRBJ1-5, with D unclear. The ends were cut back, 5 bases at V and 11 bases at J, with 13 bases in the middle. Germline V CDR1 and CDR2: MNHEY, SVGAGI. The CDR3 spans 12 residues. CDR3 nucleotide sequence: TGTGCCAGCAGTCGCCCTCCGGGAGCCCAGCATTTT. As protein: CASSRPPGAQHF.

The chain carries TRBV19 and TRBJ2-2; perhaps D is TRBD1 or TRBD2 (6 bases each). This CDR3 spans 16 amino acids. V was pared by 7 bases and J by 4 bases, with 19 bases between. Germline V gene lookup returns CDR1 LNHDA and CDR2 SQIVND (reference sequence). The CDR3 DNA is TGTGCCAGTACCCCAGGTGGGGGGCGGAGCACCGGGGAGCTGTTTTTT. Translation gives CASTPGGGRSTGELFF.

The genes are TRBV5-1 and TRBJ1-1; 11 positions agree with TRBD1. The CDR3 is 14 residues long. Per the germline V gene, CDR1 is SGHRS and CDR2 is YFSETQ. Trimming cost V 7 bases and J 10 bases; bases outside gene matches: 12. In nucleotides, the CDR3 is TGCGCCAGCCGGAGGACAGGGGGCGAGGACTCAGCTTTCTTT. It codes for CASRRTGGEDSAFF.

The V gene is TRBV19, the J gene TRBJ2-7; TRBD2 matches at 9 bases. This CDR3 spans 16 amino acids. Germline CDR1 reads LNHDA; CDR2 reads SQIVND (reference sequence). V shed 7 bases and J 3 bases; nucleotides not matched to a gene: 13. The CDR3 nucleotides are TGTGCCAGTACTCCTACCGGGACTAGCTACCTCTACGAGCAGTACTTC. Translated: CASTPTGTSYLYEQYF.

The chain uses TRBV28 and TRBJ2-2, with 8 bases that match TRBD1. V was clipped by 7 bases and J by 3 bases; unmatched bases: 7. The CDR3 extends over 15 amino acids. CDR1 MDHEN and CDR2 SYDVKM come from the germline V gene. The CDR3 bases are TGTGCCAGCACCATTAGACAGGGGTACACCGGGGAGCTGTTTTTT. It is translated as CASTIRQGYTGELFF.

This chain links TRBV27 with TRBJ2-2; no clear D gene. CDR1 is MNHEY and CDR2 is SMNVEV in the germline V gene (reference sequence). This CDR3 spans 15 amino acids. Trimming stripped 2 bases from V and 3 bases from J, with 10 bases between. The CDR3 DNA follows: TGTGCCAGCAGTTTACTAGTACGAGACACCGGGGAGCTGTTTTTT. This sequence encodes CASSLLVRDTGELFF.

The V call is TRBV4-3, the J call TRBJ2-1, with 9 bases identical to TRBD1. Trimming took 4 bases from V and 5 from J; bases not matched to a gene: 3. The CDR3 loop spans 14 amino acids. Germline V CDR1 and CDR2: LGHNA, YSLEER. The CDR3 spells CASSPQGANNEQFF. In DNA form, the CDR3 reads TGCGCCAGCAGCCCACAGGGGGCAAACAATGAGCAGTTCTTC.

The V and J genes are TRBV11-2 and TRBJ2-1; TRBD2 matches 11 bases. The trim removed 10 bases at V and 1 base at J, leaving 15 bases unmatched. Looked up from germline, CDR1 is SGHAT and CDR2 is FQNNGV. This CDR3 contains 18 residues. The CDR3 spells CATTGTSGTRKSYNEQFF. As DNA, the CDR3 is TGTGCCACCACCGGGACTAGCGGAACCCGAAAGTCCTACAATGAGCAGTTCTTC.

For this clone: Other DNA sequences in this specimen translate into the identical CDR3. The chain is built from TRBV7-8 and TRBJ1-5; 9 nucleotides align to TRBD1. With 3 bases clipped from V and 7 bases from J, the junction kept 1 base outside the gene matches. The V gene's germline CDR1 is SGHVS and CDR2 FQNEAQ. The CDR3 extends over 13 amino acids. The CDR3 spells CASSLDRGQPQHF. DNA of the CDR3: TGTGCCAGCAGCTTGGACAGGGGACAGCCCCAGCATTTT.

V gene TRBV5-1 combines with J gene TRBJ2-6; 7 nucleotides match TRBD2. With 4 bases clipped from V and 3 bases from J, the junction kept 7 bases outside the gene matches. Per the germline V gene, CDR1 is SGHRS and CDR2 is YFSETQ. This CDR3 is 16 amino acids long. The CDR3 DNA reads TGCGCCAGCAGCCCGGGGCGGGGGAGTGGGGCCAACGTCCTGACTTTC. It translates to CASSPGRGSGANVLTF.

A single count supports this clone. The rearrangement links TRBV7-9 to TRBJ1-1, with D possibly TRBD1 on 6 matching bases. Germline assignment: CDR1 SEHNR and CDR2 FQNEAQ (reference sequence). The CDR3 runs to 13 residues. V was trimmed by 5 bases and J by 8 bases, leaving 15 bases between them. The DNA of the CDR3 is TGTGCCAGCAGCCAAGGGACGGGGACAGAAGCTTTCTTT. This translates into CASSQGTGTEAFF.